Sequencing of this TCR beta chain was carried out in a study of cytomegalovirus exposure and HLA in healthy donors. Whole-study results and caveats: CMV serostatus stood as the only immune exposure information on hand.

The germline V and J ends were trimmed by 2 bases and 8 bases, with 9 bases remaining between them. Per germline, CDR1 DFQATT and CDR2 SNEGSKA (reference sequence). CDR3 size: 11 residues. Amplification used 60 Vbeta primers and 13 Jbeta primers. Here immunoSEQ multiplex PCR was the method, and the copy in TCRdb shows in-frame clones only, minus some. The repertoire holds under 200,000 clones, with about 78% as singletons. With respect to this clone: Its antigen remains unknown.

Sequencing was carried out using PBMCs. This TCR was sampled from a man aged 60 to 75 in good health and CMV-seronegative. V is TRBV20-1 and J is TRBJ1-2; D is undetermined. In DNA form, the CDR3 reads TGCAGTGCTAGAACCCCCGGGGGCTACACCTTC. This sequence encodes CSARTPGGYTF.